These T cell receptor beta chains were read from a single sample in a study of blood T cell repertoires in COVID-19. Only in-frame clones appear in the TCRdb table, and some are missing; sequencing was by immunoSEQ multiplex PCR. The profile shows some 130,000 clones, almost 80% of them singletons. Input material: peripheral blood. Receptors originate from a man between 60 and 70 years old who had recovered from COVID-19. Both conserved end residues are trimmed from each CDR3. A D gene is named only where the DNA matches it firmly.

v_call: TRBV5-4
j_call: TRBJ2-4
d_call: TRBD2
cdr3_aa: ASSSRGGAKNIQY

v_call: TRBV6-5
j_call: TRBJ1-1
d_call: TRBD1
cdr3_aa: ASSYSGRGVTEAF

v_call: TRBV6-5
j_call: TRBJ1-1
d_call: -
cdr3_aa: ASSYSADTEAF

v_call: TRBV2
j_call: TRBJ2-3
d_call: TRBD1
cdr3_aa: ASRFSGTGVNTDTQY

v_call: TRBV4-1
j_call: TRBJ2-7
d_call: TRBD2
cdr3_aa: ASSPGLAPREQY

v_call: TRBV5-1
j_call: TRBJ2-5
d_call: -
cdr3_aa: ASSSTGTVYQETQY

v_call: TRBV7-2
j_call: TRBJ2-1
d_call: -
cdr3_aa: ASSLQRSSYNEQF

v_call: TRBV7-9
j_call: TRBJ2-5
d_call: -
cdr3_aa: AWQTQETQY

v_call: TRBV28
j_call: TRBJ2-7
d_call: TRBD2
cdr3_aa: ASTGGTASGRAPYEQY

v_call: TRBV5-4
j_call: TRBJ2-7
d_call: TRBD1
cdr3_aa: ASSLEGDRDHEQY